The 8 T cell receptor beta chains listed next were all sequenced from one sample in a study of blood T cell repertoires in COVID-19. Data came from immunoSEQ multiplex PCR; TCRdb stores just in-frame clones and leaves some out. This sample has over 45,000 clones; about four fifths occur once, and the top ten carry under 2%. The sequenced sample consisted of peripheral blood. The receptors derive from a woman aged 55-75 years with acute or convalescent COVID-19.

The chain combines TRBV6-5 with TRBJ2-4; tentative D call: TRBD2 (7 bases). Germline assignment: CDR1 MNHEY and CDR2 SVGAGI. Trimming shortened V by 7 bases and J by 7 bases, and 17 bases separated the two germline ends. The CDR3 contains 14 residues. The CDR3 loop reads CASTTGGRRNIQYF. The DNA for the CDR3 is TGTGCCAGCACTACCGGGGGGCGCCGGAACATTCAGTACTTC.

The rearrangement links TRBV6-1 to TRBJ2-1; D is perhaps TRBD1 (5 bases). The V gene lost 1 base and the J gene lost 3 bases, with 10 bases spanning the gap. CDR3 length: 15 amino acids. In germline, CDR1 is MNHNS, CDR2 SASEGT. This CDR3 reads CASSEDGADYNEQFF. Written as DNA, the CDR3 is TGTGCCAGCAGTGAAGATGGGGCGGACTACAATGAGCAGTTCTTC.

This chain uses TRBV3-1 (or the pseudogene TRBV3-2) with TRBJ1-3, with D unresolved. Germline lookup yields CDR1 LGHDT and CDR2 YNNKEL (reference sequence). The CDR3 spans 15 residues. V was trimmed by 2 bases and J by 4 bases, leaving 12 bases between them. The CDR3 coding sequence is TGTGCCAGCAGCCAAAGACACAGTGCCGGAAACACCATATATTTT. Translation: CASSQRHSAGNTIYF.

The CDR3 DNA reads TGTGCCAGCAGTGAAGGACAGGAACCTAACTATGGCTACACCTTC. Translated: CASSEGQEPNYGYTF. The V call is TRBV6-1, the J call TRBJ1-2; tentatively, D is TRBD1 (6 bases). V was clipped by 1 base and J by 0 bases, with 9 bases between them. The germline V gene has CDR1 MNHNS and CDR2 SASEGT. This CDR3 is 15 amino acids long.

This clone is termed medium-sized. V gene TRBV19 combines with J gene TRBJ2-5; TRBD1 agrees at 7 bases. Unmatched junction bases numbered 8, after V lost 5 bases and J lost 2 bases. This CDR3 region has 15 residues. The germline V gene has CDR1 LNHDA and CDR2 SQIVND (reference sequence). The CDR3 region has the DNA TGTGCCAGTAGTTCCGACCGGGACAGACAAGAGACCCAGTACTTC. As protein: CASSSDRDRQETQYF.

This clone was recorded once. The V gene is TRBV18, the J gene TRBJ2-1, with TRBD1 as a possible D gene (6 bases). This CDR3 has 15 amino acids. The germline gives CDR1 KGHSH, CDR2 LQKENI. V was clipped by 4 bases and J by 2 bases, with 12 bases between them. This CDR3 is CASSLRQEAYNEQFF. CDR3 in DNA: TGTGCCAGCTCACTACGACAGGAAGCCTACAATGAGCAGTTCTTC. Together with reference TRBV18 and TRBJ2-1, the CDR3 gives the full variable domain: NAGVMQNPRHLVRRRGQEARLRCSPMKGHSHVYWYRQLPEEGLKFMVYLQKENIIDESGMPKERFSAEFPKEGPSILRIQQVVRGDSAAYFCASSLRQEAYNEQFFGPGTRLTVL.

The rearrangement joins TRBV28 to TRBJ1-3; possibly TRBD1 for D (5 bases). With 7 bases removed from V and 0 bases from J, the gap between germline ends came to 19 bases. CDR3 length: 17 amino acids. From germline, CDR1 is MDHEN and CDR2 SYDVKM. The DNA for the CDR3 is TGTGCCAGCACACCAACCCCGTACAGGTCCTCTGGAAACACCATATATTTT. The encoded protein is CASTPTPYRSSGNTIYF.

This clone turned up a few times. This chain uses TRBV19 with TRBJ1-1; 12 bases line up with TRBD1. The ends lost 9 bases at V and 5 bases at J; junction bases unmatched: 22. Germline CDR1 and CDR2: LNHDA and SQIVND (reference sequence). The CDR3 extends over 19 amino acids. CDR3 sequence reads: CASQISHRDRGRSWTEAFF. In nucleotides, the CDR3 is TGTGCCAGCCAGATTAGCCACCGGGACAGGGGGCGAAGTTGGACTGAAGCTTTCTTT.